This T cell receptor (beta chain) is from a study of blood T cells in healthy people across ages. Overall study findings and caveats: The authors considered diversity estimates from one million T cells to be underestimates.

This CDR3 has 16 residues. The V end was cut by 3 bases, the J end by 0 bases, with 14 bases between. Germline V gene lookup returns CDR1 LGHNA and CDR2 YNFKEQ. Then a second PCR, running about 7 to 11 cycles, was carried out with a sample-barcoded 5' primer and a J-beta primer mix. Tags on each cDNA molecule came from a template-switch adaptor with 12 random nucleotides. Samples each returned at least 2.5 million CDR3-containing paired-end reads. One entry per CDR3 protein results from TCRdb running MiXCR on the 5' RACE reads. The sample holds around 1.1 million distinct CDR3 sequences, roughly two fifths seen once. Peripheral blood samples of around 9.8 milliliters were drawn from each donor. This clonotype was recorded a few times. Its antigen is still unknown.

Material for sequencing was blood. The gene calls are TRBV4-2 and TRBJ2-5, with D possibly being TRBD2 (5 bases). The TCR sequence derives from a man between 18 and 29 years old in good health. The DNA for the CDR3 is TGTGCCAGCAGCCAGAGGGTATCGGGGTACCAAGAGACCCAGTACTTC. Translating gives CASSQRVSGYQETQYF.